The 27 T cell receptor beta chains given below trace back to one sample, sequenced in a study of PD-L1 blockade in urothelial cancer. Clones were sequenced by immunoSEQ multiplex PCR, and TCRdb holds only the in-frame ones, with some missing. The sample lists about 43,000 clones, under 90% occurring once. Time point defined: peripheral blood 6 weeks after treatment start. The sample consisted of PBMCs, taken around atezolizumab (anti-PD-L1) treatment. The origin of the receptors is a man aged 60 to 69 with urothelial cancer.

In nucleotides, the CDR3 is TGTGCCACCAGCAGGTCCTGGCAGGACAATCAGCCCCAGCATTTT. Amino acids: CATSRSWQDNQPQHF. The chain combines TRBV15 with TRBJ1-5, with D unresolved. V was clipped by 3 bases and J by 3 bases, with 12 bases between them. The CDR3 consists of 15 residues. The germline gives CDR1 LNHNV, CDR2 YYDKDF (reference sequence).

V usage is TRBV6-1 and J usage is TRBJ2-5, with D perhaps matching TRBD2 (6 bases). CDR1 and CDR2 (germline): MNHNS, SASEGT. Trimming took off 6 bases at V and 2 bases at J, with 16 bases between the two ends. This CDR3 is 15 amino acids long. CDR3 protein: CASSDQTGVQETQYF. CDR3 DNA: TGTGCCAGCAGCGACCAAACGGGGGTTCAAGAGACCCAGTACTTC.

The CDR3 reads CASSFSGPTDTQYF. DNA for the CDR3: TGTGCCAGCAGTTTTTCGGGTCCCACAGATACGCAGTATTTT. This chain joins TRBV28 and TRBJ2-3; D not resolved. The CDR3 runs to 14 residues. Germline V gene sequence: CDR1 MDHEN, CDR2 SYDVKM. The germline V and J ends were trimmed by 3 bases and 2 bases, with 9 bases remaining between them. The full variable domain, with the rest looked up from reference TRBV28 and TRBJ2-3, is DVKVTQSSRYLVKRTGEKVFLECVQDMDHENMFWYRQDPGLGLRLIYFSYDVKMKEKGDIPEGYSVSREKKERFSLILESASTNQTSMYLCASSFSGPTDTQYFGPGTRLTVL.

The J gene is TRBJ2-7, the V gene TRBV27; D uncertain. V was pared by 4 bases and J by 2 bases, with 9 bases between. The CDR3 has 13 amino acids. Per the germline V gene, CDR1 is MNHEY and CDR2 is SMNVEV (reference sequence). DNA of the CDR3: TGTGCCAGCAGTTCCAAACCTACCTACGAGCAGTACTTC. This sequence encodes CASSSKPTYEQYF.

The chain combines TRBV7-9 with TRBJ2-4; D call uncertain. CDR1 and CDR2 from the germline V gene are SEHNR and FQNEAQ (reference sequence). V was pared by 0 bases and J by 8 bases, with 11 bases between. The CDR3 length is 14 residues. CDR3 residues: CASSLASGPDIQYF. The CDR3 DNA reads as TGTGCCAGCAGCTTAGCAAGTGGCCCAGACATTCAGTACTTC.

The count of this clone is one. This chain uses TRBV12-2 with TRBJ1-1; the table names TRBD1, a call not compared with the DNA. TRBV12-2 represents a pseudogene. The CDR3 sequence is 14 residues long. CDR3 protein: CASRLGRGCTEAFF. The CDR3, as DNA: TGTGCAAGTCGCTTAGGCAGGGGATGCACTGAAGCTTTCTTT.

The rearrangement uses TRBV7-3 and TRBJ2-1; no clear D gene. Germline lookup yields CDR1 SGHTA and CDR2 FQGTGA. The ends were cut back, 2 bases at V and 1 base at J, with 9 bases in the middle. The CDR3 consists of 15 residues. CDR3 in DNA: TGTGCCAGCAGCTTAGCGGCGGTTTCCTACAATGAGCAGTTCTTC. Amino acid sequence: CASSLAAVSYNEQFF.

The genes are TRBV10-3 and TRBJ1-1, with 9 bases matching TRBD1. The CDR3 runs 15 residues. V trimming: 8 bases; J trimming: 4 bases; junction bases outside the gene matches: 11. Per the germline V gene, CDR1 is ENHRY and CDR2 is SYGVKD. Here the CDR3 DNA reads TGTGCCATCTCTCTGGCAGGACAGGGGCCCACTGAAGCTTTCTTT. Translating gives CAISLAGQGPTEAFF.

The chain uses TRBV28 and TRBJ1-6; D is perhaps TRBD1 (5 bases). The CDR3 sequence is 14 residues long. The germline V and J ends were trimmed by 6 bases and 7 bases, with 13 bases remaining between them. Germline assignment: CDR1 MDHEN and CDR2 SYDVKM. CDR3 protein: CASRIGRVNSPLHF. DNA for the CDR3: TGTGCCAGCAGAATCGGCAGGGTGAATTCACCCCTCCACTTT.

In its sample, this clone was seen a few times. The chain combines TRBV30 with TRBJ1-6; D is perhaps TRBD1 (5 bases). Germline CDR1 GTSNPN, CDR2 SVGIG (reference sequence). The CDR3 contains 16 residues. V was cut by 0 bases and J by 6 bases, with 15 bases left in between. As DNA, the CDR3 is TGTGCCTGGAGTGTCCGGTGGGGGGTGGGTAATTCACCCCTCCACTTT. Its translation is CAWSVRWGVGNSPLHF.

V gene TRBV6-5 combines with J gene TRBJ2-7; 8 bases are shared with TRBD1. The CDR3 has 15 residues. Germline trimming cut 5 bases from V and 1 base from J; bases unmatched to any gene: 7. Germline V gene data show CDR1 as MNHEY and CDR2 as SVGAGI. The CDR3 spells CASSTGQGRSYEQYF. As DNA, the CDR3 is TGTGCCAGCAGTACCGGACAGGGTCGTTCCTACGAGCAGTACTTC.

J is TRBJ1-1 and V is TRBV6-1, with D possibly being TRBD1 (6 bases). The CDR3 is 14 residues long. V lost 7 bases, J lost 4 bases, and 16 bases lay in between. Germline CDR1 and CDR2: MNHNS and SASEGT. CDR3 protein: CASKTPGVTTEAFF. The DNA for the CDR3 is TGTGCCAGCAAAACCCCAGGGGTTACCACTGAAGCTTTCTTT.

The gene calls are TRBV18 and TRBJ2-7, with D tentatively TRBD1 (5 bases). The germline V gene has CDR1 KGHSH and CDR2 LQKENI. The CDR3 loop spans 13 amino acids. Trimming shortened V by 3 bases and J by 6 bases, and 12 bases separated the two germline ends. This CDR3 is CASSPDRVGEQYF. CDR3 nucleotides: TGTGCCAGCTCACCCGACAGAGTGGGCGAGCAGTACTTC.

The V call is TRBV5-8, the J call TRBJ1-4, with D possibly matching TRBD1 (5 bases). The V gene lost 4 bases and the J gene lost 2 bases, with 15 bases spanning the gap. This CDR3 has 16 residues. In germline, CDR1 is SGHTS, CDR2 YDEGEE. CDR3 residues: CASSLGQKGTNEKLFF. CDR3 DNA sequence: TGTGCCAGCAGCCTAGGACAAAAGGGGACTAATGAAAAACTGTTTTTT.

V is TRBV5-1 and J is TRBJ2-5; possibly TRBD2 for D (7 bases). Germline CDR1 reads SGHRS; CDR2 reads YFSETQ. The CDR3 covers 15 residues. V lost 1 base and J lost 4, with 14 bases in between. The CDR3 reads CASSLRGGPRETQYF. The CDR3 nucleotides are TGCGCCAGCAGCTTGAGGGGGGGCCCCAGAGAGACCCAGTACTTC.

V is TRBV5-1 and J is TRBJ1-2; TRBD1 aligns across 10 bases. V trimming: 4 bases; J trimming: 3 bases; junction bases outside the gene matches: 6. The CDR3 consists of 15 residues. Germline assignment: CDR1 SGHRS and CDR2 YFSETQ. In DNA form, the CDR3 reads TGCGCCAGCAGCCCGGGGGGGACAGGGGACTATGGCTACACCTTC. This sequence encodes CASSPGGTGDYGYTF.

This clone was seen once. The rearrangement links TRBV19 to TRBJ1-6; no definite D call. Germline lookup yields CDR1 LNHDA and CDR2 SQIVND (reference sequence). The CDR3 is 13 amino acids. The ends were cut back, 10 bases at V and 1 base at J, with 8 bases in the middle. CDR3 region: CATSGSYNSPLHF. CDR3 DNA: TGTGCCACCTCGGGTTCCTATAATTCACCCCTCCACTTT.

This CDR3 reads CASSGQAMNTEAFF. Here the CDR3 DNA reads TGTGCCAGCTCAGGACAAGCTATGAACACTGAAGCTTTCTTT. The chain employs TRBV18 and TRBJ1-1, with D tentatively TRBD1 (5 bases). The CDR3 sequence is 14 residues long. CDR1 and CDR2 from the germline V gene are KGHSH and LQKENI. V was shortened by 5 bases and J by 0 bases, with 10 bases between the two germline ends.

V usage is TRBV5-5 and J usage is TRBJ1-2; D perhaps matches TRBD1 (6 bases). V lost 0 bases and J lost 4, with 16 bases in between. The germline CDR1 and CDR2 sequences are SGHKS and YYEKEE (reference sequence). This CDR3 is built from 16 residues. The CDR3 reads CASSLVSGGAGYGYTF. The CDR3 nucleotides are TGTGCCAGCAGCTTGGTCAGCGGGGGCGCTGGCTATGGCTACACCTTC.

The chain couples TRBV6-1 to TRBJ1-5, with 8 bases that match TRBD1. CDR1 and CDR2 from the germline V gene are MNHNS and SASEGT. CDR3 length equals 15 residues. Germline trimming cut 7 bases from V and 2 bases from J; bases unmatched to any gene: 7. CDR3 coding DNA: TGTGCCAGCATGCCCCAGGGGGCGCGCAATCAGCCCCAGCATTTT. This translates into CASMPQGARNQPQHF.

V is TRBV27 and J is TRBJ2-7; 9 bases are a match to TRBD1. Germline CDR1 MNHEY, CDR2 SMNVEV (reference sequence). V was pared by 6 bases and J by 2 bases, with 8 bases of the junction left unmatched. This CDR3 has 15 amino acids. The CDR3 bases are TGTGCCAGCAGCCCGAGGGGACAGGGTCCCTACGAGCAGTACTTC. Translated, it gives CASSPRGQGPYEQYF.

The chain uses TRBV6-4 and TRBJ1-2; D perhaps matches TRBD1 (6 bases). CDR3 size: 14 residues. V lost 4 bases, J lost 0 bases, and 9 bases lay in between. The germline V gene encodes CDR1 MRHNA and CDR2 SNTAGT. The DNA of the CDR3 is TGTGCCAGCAGTGCCACAGGGACTAACTATGGCTACACCTTC. Its protein is CASSATGTNYGYTF.

V gene TRBV19 combines with J gene TRBJ2-1, with D uncertain. V was cut by 3 bases and J by 8 bases, with 11 bases left in between. The CDR3 is 13 residues long. In germline, CDR1 is LNHDA, CDR2 SQIVND (reference sequence). CDR3 amino acids: CASSISQLHEQFF. The DNA for the CDR3 is TGTGCCAGTAGTATCTCACAGTTGCATGAGCAGTTCTTC.

The V call is TRBV30, the J call TRBJ1-3; maybe TRBD1 (5 bases). The V gene lost 2 bases and the J gene lost 0 bases, with 8 bases spanning the gap. This CDR3 has 14 amino acids. Germline loops: CDR1 GTSNPN, CDR2 SVGIG (reference sequence). CDR3 amino acids: CAWSSRDSGNTIYF. The CDR3 DNA is TGTGCCTGGAGTTCCAGGGACTCTGGAAACACCATATATTTT.

This sequence joins TRBV2 and TRBJ2-5; D possibly corresponds to TRBD1 (5 bases). Trimming removed 3 bases from V and 5 bases from J, with 10 bases in between. Per germline, CDR1 SNHLY and CDR2 FYNNEI. This CDR3 is built from 13 residues. Here the CDR3 DNA reads TGTGCCAGCAGTGACGGCAGGGATGAGACCCAGTACTTC. Translating it yields CASSDGRDETQYF.

The V call is TRBV6-6, the J call TRBJ1-2, with D possibly TRBD1 on 6 matching bases. V was clipped by 4 bases and J by 4 bases, with 10 bases between them. This CDR3 contains 13 residues. Germline V gene data show CDR1 as MNHNY and CDR2 as SVGAGI (reference sequence). CDR3 in amino acids: CASSFTGTYGYTF. The CDR3 DNA follows: TGTGCCAGCAGTTTTACAGGGACCTATGGCTACACCTTC.

The V gene is TRBV19, the J gene TRBJ2-6; 10 positions match TRBD1. The CDR3 runs 17 residues. In germline, CDR1 is LNHDA, CDR2 SQIVND (reference sequence). J gave up 0 bases and V 6 bases, and 5 bases lay outside the gene matches. In DNA form, the CDR3 reads TGTGCCAGTAGCCCCGGGACAGGGGACTCTGGGGCCAACGTCCTGACTTTC. Its translation: CASSPGTGDSGANVLTF.